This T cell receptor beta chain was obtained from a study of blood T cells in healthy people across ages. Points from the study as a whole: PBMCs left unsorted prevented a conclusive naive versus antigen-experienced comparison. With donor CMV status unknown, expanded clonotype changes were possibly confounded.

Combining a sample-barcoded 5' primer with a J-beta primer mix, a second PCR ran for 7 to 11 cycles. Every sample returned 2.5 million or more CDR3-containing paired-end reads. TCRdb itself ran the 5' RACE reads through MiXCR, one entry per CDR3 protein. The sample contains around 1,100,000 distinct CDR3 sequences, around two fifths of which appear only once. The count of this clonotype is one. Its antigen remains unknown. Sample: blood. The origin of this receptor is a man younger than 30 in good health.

Here the CDR3 reads CASSRVSGVTGELFF. The CDR3 region has the DNA TGCGCCAGCAGCCGCGTGTCAGGGGTTACTGGGGAGCTGTTTTTT. J is TRBJ2-2 and V is TRBV4-1; D is perhaps TRBD1 (6 bases). The V gene's germline CDR1 is MGHRA and CDR2 YSYEKL. Trimming left V 4 bases short and J 8 bases short, with 17 bases between. The CDR3 extends over 15 amino acids.